This T cell receptor (beta chain) is drawn from a study of blood T cell repertoires in COVID-19. Study-wide context: Samples of COVID-19 (acute and convalescent) were obtained from the United States, Italy and Spain. From T cells, B-cell-depleted T cells, or PBMCs came the material, which was cDNA or gDNA.

The germline V gene has CDR1 SQVTM and CDR2 ANQGSEA. The V end was cut by 7 bases, the J end by 0 bases, with 12 bases between. CDR3 length: 13 amino acids. In the original analysis: Amplification of reference gene primers was used by the study to estimate nucleated cell counts. The assay was immunoSEQ multiplex PCR, and TCRdb's table has in-frame clones only and misses some. That table gives V, J and clone size, and the DNA gave D and trimming. The sample includes several thousand clones, around 90% seen only once; the top ten take around 23%. The chain couples TRBV29-1 to TRBJ2-5; D is unresolved. Sequenced input: peripheral blood. The sequence was collected from a human donor in a cohort sampled during active COVID-19. DNA of the CDR3: TGCAGCGCCACTAAACGGTACCAAGAGACCCAGTACTTC. It is translated as CSATKRYQETQYF.